The sequence of this T cell receptor beta chain was determined in a study of T cell clonality in common variable immunodeficiency. This clone was recorded at least ten times. Clones were read by immunoSEQ multiplex PCR, and TCRdb kept only the in-frame ones, dropping some. The data list 45,000 to 55,000 clones, none observed once; 5% to 7% falls to the top ten. The TCR comes from a person between 18 and 75 years old in good health. Input material: peripheral blood mononuclear cells.

Incomplete CDR3 DNA: TGTGCCAGCGAAAATAGCGTCACCCCTGGGGAGACC. Translated, it gives CASENSVTPGET. The entire CDR3 is CASENSVTPGETQYF. This chain links TRBV19 with TRBJ2-5, with D perhaps TRBD2 (5 bases). The CDR3 goes on 3 residues after the read ends, and that part is filled in from the germline J gene. This CDR3 contains 15 residues. Trimming pared 9 bases from V and 5 bases from J, leaving 22 bases between. The germline V gene encodes CDR1 LNHDA and CDR2 SQIVND (reference sequence).